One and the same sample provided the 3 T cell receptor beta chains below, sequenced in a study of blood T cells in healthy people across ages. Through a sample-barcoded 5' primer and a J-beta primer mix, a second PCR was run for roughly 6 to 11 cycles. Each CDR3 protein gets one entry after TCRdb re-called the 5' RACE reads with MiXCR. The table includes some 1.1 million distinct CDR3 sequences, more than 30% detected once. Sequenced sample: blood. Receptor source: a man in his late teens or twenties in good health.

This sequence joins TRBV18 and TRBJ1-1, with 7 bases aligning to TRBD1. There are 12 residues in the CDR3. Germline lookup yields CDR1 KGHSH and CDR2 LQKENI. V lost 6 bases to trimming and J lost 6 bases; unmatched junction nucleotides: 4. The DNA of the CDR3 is TGTGCCAGCTCTTACGACAGGGCTGAAGCTTTCTTT. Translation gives CASSYDRAEAFF.

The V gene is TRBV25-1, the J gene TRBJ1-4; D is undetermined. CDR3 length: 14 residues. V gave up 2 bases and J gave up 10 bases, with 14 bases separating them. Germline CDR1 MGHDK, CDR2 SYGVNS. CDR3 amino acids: CASSERNRDGKLFF. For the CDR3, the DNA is TGTGCCAGCAGTGAACGAAATAGGGATGGAAAACTGTTTTTT.

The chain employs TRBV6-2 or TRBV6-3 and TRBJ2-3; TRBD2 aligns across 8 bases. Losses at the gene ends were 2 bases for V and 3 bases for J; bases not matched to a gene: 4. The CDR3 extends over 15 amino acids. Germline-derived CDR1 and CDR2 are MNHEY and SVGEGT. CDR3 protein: CASSYLLAVTDTQYF. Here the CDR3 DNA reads TGTGCCAGCAGTTACCTACTAGCGGTGACAGATACGCAGTATTTT.